The text below deals with one TCR beta chain. Its antigen is unidentified. This specimen comes from a study of shared clonotypes between healthy human individuals. Across the whole study: The cohort had two women and a few men, ages 18 to 49. Study observations and caveats: Apart from blood, nothing was sampled; tissue repertoires likely differ. Rarefaction curves obtained for sorted subsets showed sequencing incomplete despite large depth.

J lost 0 bases, V lost 0 bases, and 8 bases had no gene match. This CDR3 has 18 residues. Germline V gene sequence: CDR1 LGHNA, CDR2 YNFKEQ. Only in-frame clones appear in the TCRdb table, and some are missing; sequencing was by immunoSEQ multiplex PCR. The data hold about 1 million clones, with about 77% observed a single time. The sequence came from a man between 18 and 35 years old in good health. This chain uses TRBV4-2 with TRBJ1-2, with 9 bases lining up with TRBD1. The sample taken for sequencing was memory CD4+ T cells sorted from blood. Stated subset: CD45RA-negative fraction. The DNA for the CDR3 is TGTGCCAGCAGCCAAGAACCGACAGGGGGTCTAGCTAACTATGGCTACACCTTC. Residues: CASSQEPTGGLANYGYTF.